What follows are 21 T cell receptor beta chains derived from one specimen sequenced in a study of neurological immune-mediated disorders. From the 5' RACE reads, TCRdb called clonotypes with MiXCR, one entry per CDR3 protein. The sample consists of 49,000 or so distinct CDR3 sequences, around 4.5% of them appearing once. Sample: PBMCs. The source of these receptors is a woman aged 60-75 years with multiple sclerosis.

This chain links TRBV7-9 with TRBJ2-3, with D unclear. Trimming left V 2 bases short and J 14 bases short, with 20 bases between. Looked up from germline, CDR1 is SEHNR and CDR2 is FQNEAQ (reference sequence). The CDR3 runs to 14 residues. The CDR3 spells CASSLPPSPLPLYF. As DNA, the CDR3 is TGTGCCAGCAGCTTACCCCCTTCGCCGCTTCCTTTGTATTTT.

The J gene is TRBJ1-5, the V gene TRBV20-1, with D unclear. The CDR3 runs to 13 residues. V lost 5 bases and J lost 1, with 9 bases in between. CDR1 is DFQATT, CDR2 SNEGSKA, per germline (reference sequence). For the CDR3, the DNA is TGCAGTGCTGTGAGAGAAAGCAATCAGCCCCAGCATTTT. This codes for CSAVRESNQPQHF.

The sample holds many counts of this clonotype. The chain has TRBV3-1 and TRBJ2-1; no firm D call. Trimming removed 1 base at V and 3 bases at J, with 7 bases between. This CDR3 spans 14 amino acids. The germline V gene has CDR1 LGHDT and CDR2 YNNKEL (reference sequence). CDR3 DNA: TGTGCCAGCAGCCAAGTCCCCCTCTACAATGAGCAGTTCTTC. Translated, it gives CASSQVPLYNEQFF.

This clonotype occurred many times. The V gene is TRBV9, the J gene TRBJ2-6; D gene unclear. This CDR3 contains 15 residues. The V end lost 6 bases, the J end lost 0 bases, and 10 bases lay between the germline ends. Germline lookup yields CDR1 SGDLS and CDR2 YYNGEE. Here the CDR3 DNA reads TGTGCCAGCAACCGAGACGTCTCTGGGGCCAACGTCCTGACTTTC. It encodes CASNRDVSGANVLTF.

CDR3 DNA sequence: TGTGCCATCACAGGTTTCAGCGGGGAGCTGTTTTTT. It specifies CAITGFSGELFF. V and J are TRBV6-2 or TRBV6-3 and TRBJ2-2, with D possibly being TRBD1 (5 bases). There are 12 residues in the CDR3. CDR1 is MNHEY and CDR2 is SVGEGT in the germline V gene. V was clipped by 10 bases and J by 7 bases, with 13 bases between them.

This clonotype showed up many times. The chain carries TRBV20-1 and TRBJ1-5, with 8 bases matching TRBD1. This CDR3 has 14 residues. Germline V gene data show CDR1 as DFQATT and CDR2 as SNEGSKA (reference sequence). Trimming at V came to 5 bases and at J to 9 bases, leaving 12 bases not matched to a gene. The CDR3 nucleotides read TGCAGTGCTTCCGGGACAGGCCGTAGCGGGCCCCAGCATTTT. This encodes CSASGTGRSGPQHF.

This clonotype has at least ten counts. The gene calls are TRBV20-1 and TRBJ2-2; possibly TRBD1 or TRBD2 for D (5 bases each). V dropped 3 bases and J dropped 0 bases, with 8 bases sitting between them. Germline-derived CDR1 and CDR2 are DFQATT and SNEGSKA (reference sequence). This CDR3 has 14 residues. The CDR3 reads CSASGGANTGELFF. CDR3 nucleotide sequence: TGCAGTGCTAGTGGGGGAGCGAACACCGGGGAGCTGTTTTTT.

The chain couples TRBV7-7 to TRBJ1-1; 10 bases line up with TRBD1. The germline CDR1 and CDR2 sequences are SSHAT and FNYEAQ (reference sequence). Trimming at V came to 5 bases and at J to 4 bases, leaving 4 bases not matched to a gene. CDR3 length: 14 residues. Written as DNA, the CDR3 is TGTGCCAGCAGCCCGGGACAGGGGAGCACTGAAGCTTTCTTT. It specifies CASSPGQGSTEAFF.

This clonotype appeared many times. V is TRBV5-6 and J is TRBJ2-3; D unresolved. Trimming stripped 2 bases from V and 2 bases from J, with 6 bases between. The CDR3 contains 13 residues. Germline V gives CDR1 SGHDT, CDR2 YYEEEE. CDR3 in DNA: TGTGCCAGCAGCTTTCAGGCCACAGATACGCAGTATTTT. It is translated as CASSFQATDTQYF.

This clonotype was counted between two and nine times. The chain recombines TRBV7-2 with TRBJ1-2; no clear D. With 7 bases removed from V and 8 bases from J, the gap between germline ends came to 17 bases. Germline loops: CDR1 SGHTA, CDR2 FQGNSA. CDR3 size: 13 residues. Written as DNA, the CDR3 is TGTGCCAGCACTACCCCCGACGATTGGGGCTACACCTTC. Translating gives CASTTPDDWGYTF.

This clonotype was observed many times. CDR3 bases: TGCGCCAGCAGTTGGGACGCTAACTATGGCTACACCTTC. Translation: CASSWDANYGYTF. The chain couples TRBV5-1 to TRBJ1-2; TRBD1 is a possible D gene (5 bases). V dropped 5 bases and J dropped 0 bases, with 8 bases sitting between them. The CDR3 loop spans 13 amino acids. Germline V gene data show CDR1 as SGHRS and CDR2 as YFSETQ. The full variable domain, rest sourced from reference TRBV5-1 and TRBJ1-2, is KAGVTQTPRYLIKTRGQQVTLSCSPISGHRSVSWYQQTPGQGLQFLFEYFSETQRNKGNFPGRFSGRQFSNSRSEMNVSTLELGDSALYLCASSWDANYGYTFGSGTRLTVV.

The chain recombines TRBV5-1 with TRBJ1-1; D call uncertain. The CDR3 loop spans 15 amino acids. Germline V gene lookup returns CDR1 SGHRS and CDR2 YFSETQ. The V gene lost 0 bases and the J gene lost 0 bases, with 9 bases spanning the gap. The CDR3 DNA reads as TGCGCCAGCAGCTTGGATGGACTCATGAACACTGAAGCTTTCTTT. This gives the protein CASSLDGLMNTEAFF.

This chain links TRBV12-3 or TRBV12-4 with TRBJ2-5; 9 nucleotides line up with TRBD2. This CDR3 region has 12 residues. The junction had 2 bases not matched to a gene; V was cut back by 10 bases and J by 2 bases. This CDR3 reads CATAGGQETQYF. As DNA, the CDR3 is TGTGCCACTGCGGGAGGGCAAGAGACCCAGTACTTC.

This clonotype was picked up many times. V is TRBV7-9 and J is TRBJ2-7; the D call may be TRBD1 or TRBD2 (5 bases each). The CDR3 is 12 amino acids. V was clipped by 2 bases and J by 9 bases, with 11 bases between them. The V gene's germline CDR1 is SEHNR and CDR2 FQNEAQ (reference sequence). CDR3 protein: CASSLPVGTQYF. CDR3 nucleotides: TGTGCCAGCAGCTTACCGGTAGGGACGCAGTACTTC.

This clonotype was observed at least ten times. The genes are TRBV20-1 and TRBJ2-7; 8 bases are a match to TRBD2. V dropped 6 bases and J dropped 2; count of bases not matched to a gene: 9. The CDR3 spans 14 residues. Germline V gives CDR1 DFQATT, CDR2 SNEGSKA (reference sequence). CDR3 coding DNA: TGCAGTGCCCGGGAGGGTAGCTTCACCTACGAGCAGTACTTC. Amino acid sequence: CSAREGSFTYEQYF.

Ten or more counts support this clonotype. The rearrangement joins TRBV5-1 to TRBJ2-1; tentatively, D is TRBD2 (6 bases). The germline V gene has CDR1 SGHRS and CDR2 YFSETQ. The CDR3 runs 13 residues. V was cut by 4 bases and J by 8 bases, with 13 bases left in between. CDR3 sequence: CASSIPSSDEQFF. DNA of the CDR3: TGCGCCAGCAGCATCCCCTCTAGCGATGAGCAGTTCTTC.

The rearrangement joins TRBV5-8 to TRBJ2-1; D not certain. Germline V CDR1 and CDR2: SGHTS, YDEGEE. V lost 4 bases, J lost 7 bases, and 9 bases lay in between. This CDR3 is built from 12 residues. This CDR3 reads CASSSEANEQFF. CDR3 DNA sequence: TGTGCCAGCAGCAGTGAAGCTAATGAGCAGTTCTTC.

In this sample, this clonotype turned up many times. The chain has TRBV21-1 and TRBJ2-3; TRBD2 is the table's D call, not checked against the DNA. TRBV21-1 constitutes a pseudogene. This CDR3 has 15 residues. DNA for the CDR3: TGTGCCAGCCCCCGTAAACGGGAGCGGGCAGATACGCAGTATTTT. Amino acids: CASPRKRERADTQYF.

The chain recombines TRBV5-1 with TRBJ2-1, with 8 nucleotides matching TRBD1. CDR1 is SGHRS and CDR2 is YFSETQ in the germline V gene. The CDR3 runs 15 residues. J was trimmed by 1 base and V by 3 bases; bases with no gene match: 3. The CDR3 reads CASSSTGGSYNEQFF. The CDR3 nucleotides are TGCGCCAGCAGCTCAACAGGGGGGTCCTACAATGAGCAGTTCTTC.

This clonotype was seen more than once but under ten times. V gene TRBV18 combines with J gene TRBJ2-3; possibly TRBD2 for D (6 bases). Germline CDR1 is KGHSH and CDR2 is LQKENI. V lost 5 bases to trimming and J lost 0 bases, with 18 bases between them. There are 17 residues in the CDR3. The CDR3, as DNA: TGTGCCAGCTCAGAAGGCATAGCGGACACTAGCACAGATACGCAGTATTTT. This encodes CASSEGIADTSTDTQYF.

Ten or more counts support this clonotype. The gene calls are TRBV20-1 and TRBJ2-3, with D unresolved. V was clipped by 4 bases and J by 2 bases, with 10 bases between them. The CDR3 is 13 residues long. The V gene's germline CDR1 is DFQATT and CDR2 SNEGSKA (reference sequence). CDR3 in amino acids: CSAKAANTDTQYF. CDR3 DNA: TGCAGTGCTAAGGCGGCTAACACAGATACGCAGTATTTT.